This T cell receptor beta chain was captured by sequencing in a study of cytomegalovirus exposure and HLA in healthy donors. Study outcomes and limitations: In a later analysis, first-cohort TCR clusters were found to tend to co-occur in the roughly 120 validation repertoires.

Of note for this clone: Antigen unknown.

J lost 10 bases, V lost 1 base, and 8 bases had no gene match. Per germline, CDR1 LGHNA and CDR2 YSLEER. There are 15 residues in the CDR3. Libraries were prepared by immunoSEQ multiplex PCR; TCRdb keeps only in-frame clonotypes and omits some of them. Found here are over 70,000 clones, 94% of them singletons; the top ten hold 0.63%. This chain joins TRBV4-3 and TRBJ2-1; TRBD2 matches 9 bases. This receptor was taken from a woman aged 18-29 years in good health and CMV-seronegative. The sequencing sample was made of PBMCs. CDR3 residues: CASSQVSGGLREQFF. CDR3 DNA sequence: TGCGCCAGCAGCCAAGTTAGCGGGGGACTCCGGGAGCAGTTCTTC.